This TCR beta chain is from a study of blood T cell repertoires in COVID-19. The CDR3 extends over 17 amino acids. Trimming removed 3 bases from V and 5 bases from J; junction bases left unmatched: 10. Germline assignment: CDR1 LNHDA and CDR2 SQIVND (reference sequence). The data were produced by immunoSEQ multiplex PCR, yet TCRdb's version contains in-frame clones alone and is incomplete. The sample holds about 210,000 clones, approximately 86% seen once. Sequencing was done on a sample of peripheral blood. V is TRBV19 and J is TRBJ1-1; TRBD1 aligns across 12 bases. This receptor was taken from a man in his sixties with acute or convalescent COVID-19. The DNA of the CDR3 is TGTGCCAGTAGTATCCCGACATTGGGACAGGGGGCTACTGAAGCTTTCTTT. Protein: CASSIPTLGQGATEAFF. The variable domain in full, completed from reference TRBV19 and TRBJ1-1, reads DGGITQSPKYLFRKEGQNVTLSCEQNLNHDAMYWYRQDPGQGLRLIYYSQIVNDFQKGDIAEGYSVSREKKESFPLTVTSAQKNPTAFYLCASSIPTLGQGATEAFFGQGTRLTVV.